The source of this TCR beta chain is a study of graft-versus-host responses after intestinal transplantation. Overall study context: Recipients underwent multivisceral, liver-intestinal, or isolated intestinal transplants. Every transplant recipient was induced with anti-thymocyte globulin, then maintained on tacrolimus and steroids for about 3 years. General study findings and limits: Allografts of one patient group, those with graft-donor T cell macrochimerism, had high graft-versus-host to host-versus-graft clonal ratios. GvH clone levels peaked in circulation, and this peak was associated with early post-transplant HvG declines.

The repertoire was sequenced with immunoSEQ multiplex PCR; TCRdb's copy has only in-frame clones and lacks some. The data show about 59,000 clones, almost 95% seen once. The count of this clone is one. What it binds is unknown. The CDR3 contains 17 residues. Germline values: CDR1 SNHLY, CDR2 FYNNEI. V shed 4 bases and J 3 bases; nucleotides not matched to a gene: 9. This material consisted of unstimulated CD4+ T cells sorted from spleen or lymph node cells, taken before transplant. The genes are TRBV2 and TRBJ1-6; 7 positions match TRBD1. The TCR comes from a human donor who was the organ donor for an intestinal transplant. The CDR3 here is CASSVGGRGFYNSPLHF. The CDR3 DNA reads as TGTGCCAGCAGTGTCGGCGGCAGGGGGTTCTATAATTCACCCCTCCACTTT.